This TCR beta chain was documented in a study of cytomegalovirus exposure and HLA in healthy donors. The primer mix had 60 Vbeta and 13 Jbeta primers. Profiling relied on immunoSEQ multiplex PCR, and the TCRdb table lists in-frame clones only, not all of them. The repertoire holds approximately 180,000 clones, with around 80% as singletons. What was sequenced was PBMCs. The source is a man aged 30-40 years in good health and CMV-seropositive.

The CDR3 region is CASSLGTDQYF. The CDR3 coding sequence is TGTGCCAGCAGCTTGGGCACAGACCAGTACTTC. This chain joins TRBV5-4 and TRBJ2-7; D unclear. Looked up from germline, CDR1 is SGHNT and CDR2 is YYREEE (reference sequence). The CDR3 is made up of 11 amino acids. V gave up 0 bases and J gave up 10 bases, with 8 bases separating them.